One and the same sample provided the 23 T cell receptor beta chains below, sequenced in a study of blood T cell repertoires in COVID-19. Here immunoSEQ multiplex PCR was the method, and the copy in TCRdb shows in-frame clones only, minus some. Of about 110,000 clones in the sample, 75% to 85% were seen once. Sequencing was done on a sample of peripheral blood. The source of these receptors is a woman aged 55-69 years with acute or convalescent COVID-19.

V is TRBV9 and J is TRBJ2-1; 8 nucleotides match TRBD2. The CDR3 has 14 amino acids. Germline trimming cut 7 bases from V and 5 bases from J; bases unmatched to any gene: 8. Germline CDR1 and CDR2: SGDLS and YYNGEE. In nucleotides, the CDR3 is TGTGCCAGCTCCGGTACGGGGGGGAACAATGAGCAGTTCTTC. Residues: CASSGTGGNNEQFF.

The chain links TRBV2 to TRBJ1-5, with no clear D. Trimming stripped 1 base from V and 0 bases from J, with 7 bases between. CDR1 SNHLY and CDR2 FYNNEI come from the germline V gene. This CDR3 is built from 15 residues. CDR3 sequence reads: CASSEVAGSNQPQHF. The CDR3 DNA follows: TGTGCCAGCAGTGAAGTGGCGGGTAGCAATCAGCCCCAGCATTTT.

CDR3 nucleotide sequence: TGTGCCAGCAGCCTACTGCAGGGACAGCCCCAGCATTTT. Its protein product is CASSLLQGQPQHF. The gene calls are TRBV7-9 and TRBJ1-5; tentative D call: TRBD1 (5 bases). V shed 5 bases and J shed 7 bases, with 12 bases lying between them. Per the germline V gene, CDR1 is SEHNR and CDR2 is FQNEAQ (reference sequence). The CDR3 totals 13 residues.

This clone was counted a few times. The DNA of the CDR3 is TGTGCCAGCAGCCGCGGGACAGTTTCCTACGAGCAGTACTTC. Translation: CASSRGTVSYEQYF. The rearrangement joins TRBV7-2 to TRBJ2-7, with D possibly TRBD1 on 7 matching bases. The germline V gene has CDR1 SGHTA and CDR2 FQGNSA. Trimming took 5 bases from V and 1 from J, leaving 12 bases between them. The CDR3 consists of 14 residues.

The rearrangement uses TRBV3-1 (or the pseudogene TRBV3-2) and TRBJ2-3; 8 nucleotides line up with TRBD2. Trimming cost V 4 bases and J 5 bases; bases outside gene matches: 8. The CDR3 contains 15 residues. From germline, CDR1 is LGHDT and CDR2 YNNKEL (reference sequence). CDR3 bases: TGTGCCAGCAGCCGCAGCGGGGGCCATGGAGATACGCAGTATTTT. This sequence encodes CASSRSGGHGDTQYF.

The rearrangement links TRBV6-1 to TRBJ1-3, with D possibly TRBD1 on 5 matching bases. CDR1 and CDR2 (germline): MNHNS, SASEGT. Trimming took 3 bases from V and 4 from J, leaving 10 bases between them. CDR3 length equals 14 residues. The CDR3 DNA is TGTGCCAGCAGTGACGGACAAGGGGGAAACACCATATATTTT. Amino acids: CASSDGQGGNTIYF.

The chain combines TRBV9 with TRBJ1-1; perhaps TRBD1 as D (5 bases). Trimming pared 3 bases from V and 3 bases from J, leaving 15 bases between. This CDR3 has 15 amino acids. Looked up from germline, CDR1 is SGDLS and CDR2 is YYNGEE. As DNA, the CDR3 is TGTGCCAGCAGCGGGTCTTCCTCGGGGGACACTGAAGCTTTCTTT. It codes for CASSGSSSGDTEAFF.

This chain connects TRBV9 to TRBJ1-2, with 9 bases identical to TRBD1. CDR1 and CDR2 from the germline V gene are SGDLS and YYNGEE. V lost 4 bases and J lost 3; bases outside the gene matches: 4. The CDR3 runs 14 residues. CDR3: CASSPWTGDYGYTF. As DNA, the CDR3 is TGTGCCAGCAGCCCCTGGACAGGGGACTATGGCTACACCTTC. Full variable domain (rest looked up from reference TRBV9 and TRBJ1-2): DSGVTQTPKHLITATGQRVTLRCSPRSGDLSVYWYQQSLDQGLQFLIQYYNGEERAKGNILERFSAQQFPDLHSELNLSSLELGDSALYFCASSPWTGDYGYTFGSGTRLTVV.

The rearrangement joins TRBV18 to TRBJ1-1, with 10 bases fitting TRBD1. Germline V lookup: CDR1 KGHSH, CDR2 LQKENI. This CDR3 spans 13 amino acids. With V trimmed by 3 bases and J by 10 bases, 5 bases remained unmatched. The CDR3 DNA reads TGTGCCAGCTCACCGACAGGGGGCAATCGAGCTTTCTTT. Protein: CASSPTGGNRAFF.

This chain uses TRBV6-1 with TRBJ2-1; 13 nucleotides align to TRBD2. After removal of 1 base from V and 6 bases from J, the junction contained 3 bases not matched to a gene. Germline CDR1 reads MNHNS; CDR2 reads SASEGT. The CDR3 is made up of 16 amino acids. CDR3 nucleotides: TGTGCCAGCAGTGAAGTACTAGCGGGGGGGACCAATGAGCAGTTCTTC. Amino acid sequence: CASSEVLAGGTNEQFF.

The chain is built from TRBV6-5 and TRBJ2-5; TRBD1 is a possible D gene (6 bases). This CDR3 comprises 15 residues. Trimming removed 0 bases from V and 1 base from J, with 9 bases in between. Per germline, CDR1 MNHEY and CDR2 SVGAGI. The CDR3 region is CASSYSQGFQETQYF. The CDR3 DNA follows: TGTGCCAGCAGTTACTCACAGGGATTCCAAGAGACCCAGTACTTC.

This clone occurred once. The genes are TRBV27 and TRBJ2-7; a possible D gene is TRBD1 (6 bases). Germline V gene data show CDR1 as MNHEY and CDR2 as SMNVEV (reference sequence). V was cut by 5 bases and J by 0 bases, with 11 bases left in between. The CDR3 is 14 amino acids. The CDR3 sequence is CASSPGQSSYEQYF. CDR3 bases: TGTGCCAGCAGTCCCGGACAGAGCTCCTACGAGCAGTACTTC.

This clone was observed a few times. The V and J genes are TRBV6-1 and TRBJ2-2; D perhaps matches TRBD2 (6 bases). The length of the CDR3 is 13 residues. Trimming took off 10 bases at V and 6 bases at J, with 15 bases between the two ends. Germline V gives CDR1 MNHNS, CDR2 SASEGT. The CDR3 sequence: CATKTSNAGELFF. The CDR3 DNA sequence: TGTGCCACGAAGACTAGTAACGCCGGGGAGCTGTTTTTT.

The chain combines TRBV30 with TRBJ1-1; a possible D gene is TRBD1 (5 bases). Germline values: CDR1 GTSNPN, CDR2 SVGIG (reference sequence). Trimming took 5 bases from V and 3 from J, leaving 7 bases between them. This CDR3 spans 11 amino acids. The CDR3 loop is CAWAGDTEAFF. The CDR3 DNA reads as TGTGCCTGGGCGGGGGACACTGAAGCTTTCTTT.

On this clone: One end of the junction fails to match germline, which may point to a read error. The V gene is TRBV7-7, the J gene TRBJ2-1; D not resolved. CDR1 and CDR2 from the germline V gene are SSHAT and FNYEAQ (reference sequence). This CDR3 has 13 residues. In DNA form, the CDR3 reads TGTGCTAGCAGCTCAGATTACCGTGGTGAGCAGTTCTTC. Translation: CASSSDYRGEQFF. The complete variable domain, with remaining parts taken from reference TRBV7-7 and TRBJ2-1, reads GAGVSQSPRYKVTKRGQDVTLRCDPISSHATLYWYQQALGQGPEFLTYFNYEAQPDKSGLPSDRFSAERPEGSISTLTIQRTEQRDSAMYRCASSSDYRGEQFFGPGTRLTVL.

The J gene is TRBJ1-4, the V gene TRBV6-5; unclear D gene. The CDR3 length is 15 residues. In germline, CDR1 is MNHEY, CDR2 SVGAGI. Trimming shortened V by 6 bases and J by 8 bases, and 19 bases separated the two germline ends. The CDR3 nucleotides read TGTGCCAGCAGGACTATCGACTCACAGAGGGAAAAACTGTTTTTT. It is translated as CASRTIDSQREKLFF.

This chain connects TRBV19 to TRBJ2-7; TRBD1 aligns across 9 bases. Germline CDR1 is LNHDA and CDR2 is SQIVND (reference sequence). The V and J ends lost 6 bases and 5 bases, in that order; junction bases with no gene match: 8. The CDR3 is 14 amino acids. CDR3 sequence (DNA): TGTGCCAGTAGCATCGCCGGGACAGGGAACGAGCAGTACTTC. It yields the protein CASSIAGTGNEQYF.

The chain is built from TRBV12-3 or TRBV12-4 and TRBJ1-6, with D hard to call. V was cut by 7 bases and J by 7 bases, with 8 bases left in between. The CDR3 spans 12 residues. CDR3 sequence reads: CASTLRNSPLHF. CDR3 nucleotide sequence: TGTGCCAGCACCCTCAGGAATTCACCCCTCCACTTT.

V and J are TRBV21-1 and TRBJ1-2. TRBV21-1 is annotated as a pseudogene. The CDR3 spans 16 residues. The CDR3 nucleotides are TGTGCCAGCAGCAAAGCTTCCGGAGAGGCTAACTATGGCTACACCTTC. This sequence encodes CASSKASGEANYGYTF.

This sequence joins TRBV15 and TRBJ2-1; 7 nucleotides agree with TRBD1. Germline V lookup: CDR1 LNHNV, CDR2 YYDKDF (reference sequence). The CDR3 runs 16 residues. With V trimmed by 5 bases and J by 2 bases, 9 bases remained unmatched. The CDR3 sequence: CATSSDRGLPYNEQFF. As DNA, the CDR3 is TGTGCCACCAGCTCTGATAGGGGGCTGCCCTACAATGAGCAGTTCTTC. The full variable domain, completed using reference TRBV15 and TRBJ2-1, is DAMVIQNPRYQVTQFGKPVTLSCSQTLNHNVMYWYQQKSSQAPKLLFHYYDKDFNNEADTPDNFQSRRPNTSFCFLDIRSPGLGDTAMYLCATSSDRGLPYNEQFFGPGTRLTVL.

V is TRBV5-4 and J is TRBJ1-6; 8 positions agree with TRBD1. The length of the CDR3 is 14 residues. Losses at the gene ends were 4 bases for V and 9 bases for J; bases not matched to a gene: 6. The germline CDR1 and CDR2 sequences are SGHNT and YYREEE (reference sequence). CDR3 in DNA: TGTGCCAGCAGCCCTCGGACAGGGAGTTCACCCCTCCACTTT. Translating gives CASSPRTGSSPLHF.

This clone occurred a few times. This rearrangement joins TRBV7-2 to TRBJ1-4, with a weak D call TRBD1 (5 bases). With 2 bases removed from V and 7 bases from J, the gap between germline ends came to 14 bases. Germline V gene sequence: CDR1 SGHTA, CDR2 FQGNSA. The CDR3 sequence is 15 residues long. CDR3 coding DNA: TGTGCCAGCAGCTTATTTTTACAGGAAGGTGAAAAACTGTTTTTT. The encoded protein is CASSLFLQEGEKLFF.

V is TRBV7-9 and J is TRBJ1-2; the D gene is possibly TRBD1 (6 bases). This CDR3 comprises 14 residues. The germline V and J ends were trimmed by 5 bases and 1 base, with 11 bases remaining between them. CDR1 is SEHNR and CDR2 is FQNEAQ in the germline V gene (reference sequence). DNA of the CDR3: TGTGCCAGCAGCATCGGACAGATTAACTATGGCTACACCTTC. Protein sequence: CASSIGQINYGYTF.